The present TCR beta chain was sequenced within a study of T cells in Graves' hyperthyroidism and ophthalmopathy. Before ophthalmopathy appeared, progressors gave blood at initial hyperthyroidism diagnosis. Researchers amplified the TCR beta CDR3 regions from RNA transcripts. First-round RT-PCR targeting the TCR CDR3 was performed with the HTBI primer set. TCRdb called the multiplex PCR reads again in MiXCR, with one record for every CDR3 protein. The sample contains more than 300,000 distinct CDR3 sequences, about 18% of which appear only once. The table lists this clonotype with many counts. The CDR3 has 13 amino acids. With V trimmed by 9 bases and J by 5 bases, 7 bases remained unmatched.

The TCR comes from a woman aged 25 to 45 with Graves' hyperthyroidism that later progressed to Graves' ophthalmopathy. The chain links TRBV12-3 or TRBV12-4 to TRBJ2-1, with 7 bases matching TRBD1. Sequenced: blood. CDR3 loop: CASKGTADNEQFF. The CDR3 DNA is TGTGCCAGTAAGGGGACAGCAGACAATGAGCAGTTCTTC.